Sequencing of this T cell receptor (beta chain) was carried out in a study of control samples from healthy donors and cancer patients. CDR3 length equals 16 residues. Trimming cost V 5 bases and J 1 base, with 18 bases left between them. Per germline, CDR1 SGHKS and CDR2 YYEKEE (reference sequence). Profiled with immunoSEQ multiplex PCR; TCRdb holds only in-frame clones, not every one. The data contain under 110,000 clones, more than 85% of them seen just once; the ten biggest clones take up 7.8%. The clonotype originates from a man aged 25 to 40 in good health. Sequenced: blood. The genes are TRBV5-5 and TRBJ1-1, with D possibly matching TRBD1 (5 bases). The CDR3 DNA follows: TGTGCCAGCAGTACTCGGGGGTTTAAGGCGAACACTGAAGCTTTCTTT. Translation: CASSTRGFKANTEAFF.